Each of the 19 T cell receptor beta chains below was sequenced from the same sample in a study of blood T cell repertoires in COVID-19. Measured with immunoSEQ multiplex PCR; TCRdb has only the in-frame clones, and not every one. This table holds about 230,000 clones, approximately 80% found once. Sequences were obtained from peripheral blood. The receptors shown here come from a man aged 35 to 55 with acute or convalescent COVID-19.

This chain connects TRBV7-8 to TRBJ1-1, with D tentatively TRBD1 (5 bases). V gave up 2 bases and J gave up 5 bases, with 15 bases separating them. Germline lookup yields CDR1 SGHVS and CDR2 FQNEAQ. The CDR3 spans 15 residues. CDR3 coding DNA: TGTGCCAGCAGCTTATTTAGCAGGGTACGAACTGAAGCTTTCTTT. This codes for CASSLFSRVRTEAFF.

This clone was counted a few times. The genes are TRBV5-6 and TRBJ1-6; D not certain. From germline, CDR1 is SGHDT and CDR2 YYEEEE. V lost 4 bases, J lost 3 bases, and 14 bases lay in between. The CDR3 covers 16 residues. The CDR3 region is CASSPSGMIYNSPLHF. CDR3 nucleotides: TGTGCCAGCAGCCCCAGTGGCATGATCTATAATTCACCCCTCCACTTT.

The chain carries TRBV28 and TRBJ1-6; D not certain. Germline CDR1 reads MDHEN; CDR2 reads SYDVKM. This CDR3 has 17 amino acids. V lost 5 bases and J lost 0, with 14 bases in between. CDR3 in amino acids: CASSPPLGSSYNSPLHF. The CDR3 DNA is TGTGCCAGCAGTCCCCCGTTGGGCAGCTCCTATAATTCACCCCTCCACTTT.

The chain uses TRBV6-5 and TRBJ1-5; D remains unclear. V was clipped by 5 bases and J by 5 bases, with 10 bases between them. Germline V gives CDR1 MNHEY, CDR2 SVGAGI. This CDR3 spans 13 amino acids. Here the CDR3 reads CASSRGFDQPQHF. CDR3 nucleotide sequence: TGTGCCAGCAGTCGAGGGTTCGATCAGCCCCAGCATTTT.

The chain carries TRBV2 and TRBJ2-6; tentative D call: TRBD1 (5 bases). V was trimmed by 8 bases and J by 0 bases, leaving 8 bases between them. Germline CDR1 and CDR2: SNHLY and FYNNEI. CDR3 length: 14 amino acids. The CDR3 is CASGRDSGANVLTF. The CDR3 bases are TGTGCCAGCGGCAGGGACTCTGGGGCCAACGTCCTGACTTTC.

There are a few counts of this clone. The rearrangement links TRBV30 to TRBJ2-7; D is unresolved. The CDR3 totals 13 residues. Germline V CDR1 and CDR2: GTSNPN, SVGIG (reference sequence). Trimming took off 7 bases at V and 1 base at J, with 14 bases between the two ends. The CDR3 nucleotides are TGTGCCTTCACAACATTAACATCCTACGAGCAGTACTTC. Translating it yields CAFTTLTSYEQYF.

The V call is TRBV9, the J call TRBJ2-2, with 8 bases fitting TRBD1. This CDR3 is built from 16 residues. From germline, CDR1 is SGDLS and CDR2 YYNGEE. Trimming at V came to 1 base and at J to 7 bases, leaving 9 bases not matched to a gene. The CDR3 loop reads CASSVSGQGASGELFF. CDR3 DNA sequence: TGTGCCAGCAGCGTATCGGGGCAGGGGGCAAGCGGGGAGCTGTTTTTT.

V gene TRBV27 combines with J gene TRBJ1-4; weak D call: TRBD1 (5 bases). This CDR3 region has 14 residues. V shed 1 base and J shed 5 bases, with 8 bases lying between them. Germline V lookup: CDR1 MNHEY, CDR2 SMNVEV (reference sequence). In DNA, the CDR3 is TGTGCCAGCAGTTTATGGGGGAGGAATGAAAAACTGTTTTTT. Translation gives CASSLWGRNEKLFF.

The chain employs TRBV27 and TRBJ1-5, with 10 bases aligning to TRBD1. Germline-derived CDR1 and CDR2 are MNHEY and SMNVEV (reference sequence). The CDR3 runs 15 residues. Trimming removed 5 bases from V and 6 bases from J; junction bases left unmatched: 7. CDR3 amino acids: CASSPGQGTVQPQHF. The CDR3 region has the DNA TGTGCCAGCAGTCCGGGACAGGGGACCGTTCAGCCCCAGCATTTT.

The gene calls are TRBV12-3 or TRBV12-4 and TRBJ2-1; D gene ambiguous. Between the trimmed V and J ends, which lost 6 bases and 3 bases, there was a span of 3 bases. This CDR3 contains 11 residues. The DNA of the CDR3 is TGTGCCAGCAGCCGCTACAATGAGCAGTTCTTC. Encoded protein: CASSRYNEQFF.

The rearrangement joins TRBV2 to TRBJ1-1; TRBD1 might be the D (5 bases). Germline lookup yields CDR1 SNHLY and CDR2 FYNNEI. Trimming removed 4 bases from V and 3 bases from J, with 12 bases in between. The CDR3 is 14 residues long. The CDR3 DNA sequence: TGTGCCAGCAGTGTTCAGGGTTTGGACACTGAAGCTTTCTTT. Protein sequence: CASSVQGLDTEAFF.

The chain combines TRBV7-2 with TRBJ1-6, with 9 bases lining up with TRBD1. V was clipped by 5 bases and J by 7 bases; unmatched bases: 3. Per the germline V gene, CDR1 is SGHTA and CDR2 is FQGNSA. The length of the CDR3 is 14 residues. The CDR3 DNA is TGTGCCAGCAGCCGGGACAGGGCAAATTCACCCCTCCACTTT. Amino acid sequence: CASSRDRANSPLHF.

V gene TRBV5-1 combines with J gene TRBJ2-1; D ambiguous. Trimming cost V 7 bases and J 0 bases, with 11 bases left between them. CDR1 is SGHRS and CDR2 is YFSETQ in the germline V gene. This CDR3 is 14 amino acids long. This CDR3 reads CASGEVSSYNEQFF. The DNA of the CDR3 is TGCGCCAGCGGTGAGGTGAGCTCCTACAATGAGCAGTTCTTC. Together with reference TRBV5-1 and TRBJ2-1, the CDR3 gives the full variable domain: KAGVTQTPRYLIKTRGQQVTLSCSPISGHRSVSWYQQTPGQGLQFLFEYFSETQRNKGNFPGRFSGRQFSNSRSEMNVSTLELGDSALYLCASGEVSSYNEQFFGPGTRLTVL.

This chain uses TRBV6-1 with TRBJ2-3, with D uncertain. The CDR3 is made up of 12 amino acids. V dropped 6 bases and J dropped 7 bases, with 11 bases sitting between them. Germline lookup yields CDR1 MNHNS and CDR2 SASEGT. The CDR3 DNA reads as TGTGCCAGCAGCTTAAGAGCAAATACGCAGTATTTT. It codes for CASSLRANTQYF.

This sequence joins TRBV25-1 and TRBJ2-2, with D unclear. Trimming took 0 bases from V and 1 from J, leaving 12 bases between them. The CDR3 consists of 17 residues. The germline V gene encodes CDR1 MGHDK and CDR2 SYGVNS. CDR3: CASSEYLSYLNTGELFF. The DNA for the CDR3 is TGTGCCAGCAGTGAATATTTGAGCTACCTGAACACCGGGGAGCTGTTTTTT.

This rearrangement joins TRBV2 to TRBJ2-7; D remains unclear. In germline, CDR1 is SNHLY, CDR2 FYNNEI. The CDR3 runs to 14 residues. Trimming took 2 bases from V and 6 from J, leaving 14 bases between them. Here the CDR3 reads CASSEFGRMGEQYF. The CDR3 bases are TGTGCCAGCAGTGAATTTGGCAGGATGGGCGAGCAGTACTTC.

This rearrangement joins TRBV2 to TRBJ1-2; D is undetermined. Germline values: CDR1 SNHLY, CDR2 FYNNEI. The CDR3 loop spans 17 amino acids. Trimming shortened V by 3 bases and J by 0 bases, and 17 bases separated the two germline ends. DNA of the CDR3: TGTGCCAGCAGTGACTATATCAGGCGTTTTACTAACTATGGCTACACCTTC. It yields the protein CASSDYIRRFTNYGYTF.

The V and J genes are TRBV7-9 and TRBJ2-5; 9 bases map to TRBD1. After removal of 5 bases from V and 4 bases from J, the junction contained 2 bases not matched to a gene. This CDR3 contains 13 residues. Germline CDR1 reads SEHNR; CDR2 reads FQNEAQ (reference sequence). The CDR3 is CASSAGQGETQYF. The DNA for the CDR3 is TGTGCCAGCAGCGCGGGACAGGGAGAGACCCAGTACTTC.

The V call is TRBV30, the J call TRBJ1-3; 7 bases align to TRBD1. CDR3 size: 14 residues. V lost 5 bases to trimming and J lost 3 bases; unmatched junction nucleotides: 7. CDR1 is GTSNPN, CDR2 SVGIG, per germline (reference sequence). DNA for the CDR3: TGTGCCTGGTCTCAGGGGGAACTTGGAAACACCATATATTTT. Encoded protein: CAWSQGELGNTIYF.